The 5 T cell receptor beta chains below were found in one sample sequenced in a study of shared clonotypes between healthy human individuals. Sequencing used immunoSEQ multiplex PCR; TCRdb keeps in-frame clones, though not all of them. The table lists about 2,500,000 clones, 90% to 95% of them singletons. Sample: naive CD4+ T cells sorted from blood. As to subset: CD45RA+ positively selected. These receptors came from a man between 18 and 35 years old in good health.

The chain is built from TRBV10-1 and TRBJ2-3; no reliable D call. The CDR3 consists of 13 residues. V was shortened by 3 bases and J by 1 base, with 5 bases between the two germline ends. The V gene's germline CDR1 is WNHNN and CDR2 SYGVQD (reference sequence). CDR3 amino acids: CASSETGTDTQYF. The CDR3 DNA follows: TGCGCCAGCAGTGAAACAGGCACAGATACGCAGTATTTT.

The V and J genes are TRBV18 and TRBJ2-7; D unresolved. CDR1 is KGHSH and CDR2 is LQKENI in the germline V gene. This CDR3 has 13 residues. V lost 2 bases, J lost 7 bases, and 12 bases lay in between. DNA of the CDR3: TGTGCCAGCTCACCAGCACTTAATATTGAGCAGTACTTC. Its translation is CASSPALNIEQYF.

This sequence joins TRBV7-2 and TRBJ2-1, with unresolved D. The germline CDR1 and CDR2 sequences are SGHTA and FQGNSA. The CDR3 sequence is 11 residues long. Trimming cost V 3 bases and J 9 bases, with 6 bases left between them. CDR3 DNA sequence: TGTGCCAGCAGCTTCTTGTCTGAGCAGTTCTTC. It is translated as CASSFLSEQFF.

A note on this clone: Different DNA sequences within this sample yield the same CDR3. This chain connects TRBV5-4 to TRBJ2-5; D is uncertain. The V gene's germline CDR1 is SGHNT and CDR2 YYREEE (reference sequence). CDR3 size: 13 residues. Deletions cut 0 bases from V and 4 bases from J, with 7 bases between. CDR3 nucleotides: TGTGCCAGCAGCTTGGCCTCGAGAGAGACCCAGTACTTC. Translation gives CASSLASRETQYF.

The chain recombines TRBV10-1 with TRBJ2-7; no reliable D call. Germline V gives CDR1 WNHNN, CDR2 SYGVQD (reference sequence). V was clipped by 0 bases and J by 1 base, with 7 bases between them. The CDR3 runs 14 residues. The CDR3 DNA reads TGCGCCAGCAGTGAGTCAGGCAGTTCCTACGAGCAGTACTTC. Encoded protein: CASSESGSSYEQYF.